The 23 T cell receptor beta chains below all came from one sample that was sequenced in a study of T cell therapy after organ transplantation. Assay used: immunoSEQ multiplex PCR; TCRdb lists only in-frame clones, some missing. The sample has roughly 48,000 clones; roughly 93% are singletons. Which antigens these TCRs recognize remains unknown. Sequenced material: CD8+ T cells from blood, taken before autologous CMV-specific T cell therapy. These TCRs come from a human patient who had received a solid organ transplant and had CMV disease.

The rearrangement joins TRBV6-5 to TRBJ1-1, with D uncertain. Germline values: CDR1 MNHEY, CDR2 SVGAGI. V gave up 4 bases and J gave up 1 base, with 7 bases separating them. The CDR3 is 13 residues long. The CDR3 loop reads CASSFTANTEAFF. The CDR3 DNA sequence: TGTGCCAGCAGTTTTACAGCGAACACTGAAGCTTTCTTT.

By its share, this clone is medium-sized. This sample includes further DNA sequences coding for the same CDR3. CDR3 DNA sequence: TGTGCCAGCAGTGAGGGGAACACCGGGGAGCTGTTTTTT. Residues: CASSEGNTGELFF. The V call is TRBV6-4, the J call TRBJ2-2, with D unclear. CDR1 is MRHNA and CDR2 is SNTAGT in the germline V gene. Trimming shortened V by 3 bases and J by 1 base, and 3 bases separated the two germline ends. The CDR3 length is 13 residues.

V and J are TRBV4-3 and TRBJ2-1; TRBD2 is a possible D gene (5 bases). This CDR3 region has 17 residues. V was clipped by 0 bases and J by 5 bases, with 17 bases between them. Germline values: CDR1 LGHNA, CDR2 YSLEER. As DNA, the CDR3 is TGCGCCAGCAGCCAAGATTGGAGGACTTCTGAAAACAATGAGCAGTTCTTC. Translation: CASSQDWRTSENNEQFF.

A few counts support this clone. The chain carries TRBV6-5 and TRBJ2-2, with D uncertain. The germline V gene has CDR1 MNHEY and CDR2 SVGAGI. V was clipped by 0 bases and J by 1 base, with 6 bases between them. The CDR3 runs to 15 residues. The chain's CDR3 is CASSYSSLNTGELFF. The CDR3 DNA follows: TGTGCCAGCAGTTACTCCAGTTTGAACACCGGGGAGCTGTTTTTT.

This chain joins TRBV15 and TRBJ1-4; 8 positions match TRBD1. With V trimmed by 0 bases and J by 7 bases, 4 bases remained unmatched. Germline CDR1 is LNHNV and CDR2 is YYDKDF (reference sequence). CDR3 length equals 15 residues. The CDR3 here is CATSREAGGREKLFF. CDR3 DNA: TGTGCCACCAGCAGAGAGGCAGGGGGCCGTGAAAAACTGTTTTTT.

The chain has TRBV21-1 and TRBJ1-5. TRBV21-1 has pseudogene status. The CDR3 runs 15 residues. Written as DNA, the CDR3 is TGTGCCAGCAGCCCTAGGCAAGGCGGAAATCAGCCCCAGCATTTT. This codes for CASSPRQGGNQPQHF.

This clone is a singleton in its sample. Here the CDR3 DNA reads TGTGCCAGCAGTTGGGGGGTAAACGGGAATGAGCAGTTCTTC. This gives the protein CASSWGVNGNEQFF. The J gene is TRBJ2-1, the V gene TRBV27; TRBD2 is a possible D gene (6 bases). The CDR3 consists of 14 residues. V gave up 4 bases and J gave up 7 bases, with 14 bases separating them. Germline-derived CDR1 and CDR2 are MNHEY and SMNVEV (reference sequence).

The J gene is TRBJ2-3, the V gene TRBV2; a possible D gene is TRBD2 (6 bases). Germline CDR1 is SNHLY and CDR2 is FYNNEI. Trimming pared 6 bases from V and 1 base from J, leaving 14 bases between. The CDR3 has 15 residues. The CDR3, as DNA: TGTGCCAGCAGGGAATGGGCTAGCGGCACAGATACGCAGTATTTT. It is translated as CASREWASGTDTQYF.

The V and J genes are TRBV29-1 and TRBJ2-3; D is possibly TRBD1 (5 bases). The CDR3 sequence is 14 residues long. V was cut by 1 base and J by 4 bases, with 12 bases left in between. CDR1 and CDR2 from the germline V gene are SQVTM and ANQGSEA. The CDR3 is CSVEARRGSDTQYF. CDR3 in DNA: TGCAGCGTTGAAGCTCGAAGGGGTTCAGATACGCAGTATTTT.

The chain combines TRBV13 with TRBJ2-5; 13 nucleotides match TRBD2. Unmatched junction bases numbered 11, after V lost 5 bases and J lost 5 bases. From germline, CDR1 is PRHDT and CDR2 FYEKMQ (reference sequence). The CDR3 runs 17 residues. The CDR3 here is CASSHQTSGGAVETQYF. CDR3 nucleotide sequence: TGTGCCAGCAGCCACCAAACTAGCGGGGGGGCCGTGGAGACCCAGTACTTC.

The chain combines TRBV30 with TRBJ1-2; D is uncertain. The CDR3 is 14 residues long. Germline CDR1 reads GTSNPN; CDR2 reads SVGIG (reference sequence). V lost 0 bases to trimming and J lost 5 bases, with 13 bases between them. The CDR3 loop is CAWSVVSAGYGYTF. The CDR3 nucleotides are TGTGCCTGGAGTGTAGTATCGGCCGGGTATGGCTACACCTTC.

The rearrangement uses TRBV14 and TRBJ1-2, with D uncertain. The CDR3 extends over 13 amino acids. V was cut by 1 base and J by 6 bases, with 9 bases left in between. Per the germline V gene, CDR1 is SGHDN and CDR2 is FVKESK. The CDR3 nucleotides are TGTGCCAGCAGCCAAGGATTTTTCGATGGCTACACCTTC. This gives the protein CASSQGFFDGYTF.

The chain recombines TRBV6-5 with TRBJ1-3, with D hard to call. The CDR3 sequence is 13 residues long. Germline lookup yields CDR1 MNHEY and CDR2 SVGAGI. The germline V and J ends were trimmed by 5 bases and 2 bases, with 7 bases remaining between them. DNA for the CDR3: TGTGCCAGCAGTGCCAGTCCTGGAAACACCATATATTTT. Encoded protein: CASSASPGNTIYF.

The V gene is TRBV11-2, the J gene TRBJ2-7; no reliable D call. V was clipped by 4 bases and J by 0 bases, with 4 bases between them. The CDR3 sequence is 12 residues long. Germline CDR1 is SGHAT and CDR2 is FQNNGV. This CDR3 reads CASSSGSYEQYF. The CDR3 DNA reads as TGTGCCAGCAGCTCGGGCTCCTACGAGCAGTACTTC. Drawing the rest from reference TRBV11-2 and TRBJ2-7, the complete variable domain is EAGVAQSPRYKIIEKRQSVAFWCNPISGHATLYWYQQILGQGPKLLIQFQNNGVVDDSQLPKDRFSAERLKGVDSTLKIQPAKLEDSAVYLCASSSGSYEQYFGPGTRLTVT.

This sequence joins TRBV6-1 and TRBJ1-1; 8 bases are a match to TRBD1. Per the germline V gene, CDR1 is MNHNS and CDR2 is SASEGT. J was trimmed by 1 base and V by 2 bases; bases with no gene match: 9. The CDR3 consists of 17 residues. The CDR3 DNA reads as TGTGCCAGCAGTGAACGCCCGGGGACAGGTTGGAACACTGAAGCTTTCTTT. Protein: CASSERPGTGWNTEAFF.

The CDR3 nucleotides are TGTGCCAGCAGCTTCCTGGGAGCGGGAGAACCAGAGCAGTTCTTC. Protein sequence: CASSFLGAGEPEQFF. J is TRBJ2-1 and V is TRBV7-9; 8 bases are a match to TRBD2. Germline V gene data show CDR1 as SEHNR and CDR2 as FQNEAQ (reference sequence). The CDR3 is made up of 15 amino acids. V shed 3 bases, J shed 10 bases, and the junction held 11 bases outside the gene matches.

The CDR3 DNA reads as TGTGCCAGCAGTGAGTTGGGCTCGCCCTACGAGCAGTACTTC. It encodes CASSELGSPYEQYF. J is TRBJ2-7 and V is TRBV25-1; no clear D gene. Germline V gene lookup returns CDR1 MGHDK and CDR2 SYGVNS. The germline V and J ends were trimmed by 3 bases and 2 bases, with 11 bases remaining between them. This CDR3 is built from 14 residues.

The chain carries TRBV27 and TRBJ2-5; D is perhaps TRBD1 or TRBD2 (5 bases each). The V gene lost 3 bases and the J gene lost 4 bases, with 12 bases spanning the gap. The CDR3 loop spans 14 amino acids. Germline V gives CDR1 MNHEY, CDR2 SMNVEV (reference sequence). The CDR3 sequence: CASSFPGPRETQYF. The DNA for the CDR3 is TGTGCCAGCAGTTTTCCGGGACCTCGAGAGACCCAGTACTTC.

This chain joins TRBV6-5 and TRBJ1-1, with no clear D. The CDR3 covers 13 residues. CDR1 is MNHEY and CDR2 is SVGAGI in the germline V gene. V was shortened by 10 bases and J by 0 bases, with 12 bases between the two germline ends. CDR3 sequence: CATHVLMNTEAFF. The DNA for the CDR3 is TGTGCCACACATGTCCTCATGAACACTGAAGCTTTCTTT.

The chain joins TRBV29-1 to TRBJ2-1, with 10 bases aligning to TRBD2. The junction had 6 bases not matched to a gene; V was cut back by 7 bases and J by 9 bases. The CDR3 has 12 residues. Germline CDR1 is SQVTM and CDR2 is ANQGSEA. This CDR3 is CSAIAGGSEQFF. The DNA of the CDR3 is TGCAGCGCCATAGCGGGAGGTAGTGAGCAGTTCTTC.

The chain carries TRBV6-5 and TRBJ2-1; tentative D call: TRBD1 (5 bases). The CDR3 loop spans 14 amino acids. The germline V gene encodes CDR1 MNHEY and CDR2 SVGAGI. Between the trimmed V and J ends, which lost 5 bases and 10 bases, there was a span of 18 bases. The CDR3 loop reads CASSDSTGPVEQFF. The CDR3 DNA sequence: TGTGCCAGCAGTGATTCCACAGGCCCGGTCGAGCAGTTCTTC.

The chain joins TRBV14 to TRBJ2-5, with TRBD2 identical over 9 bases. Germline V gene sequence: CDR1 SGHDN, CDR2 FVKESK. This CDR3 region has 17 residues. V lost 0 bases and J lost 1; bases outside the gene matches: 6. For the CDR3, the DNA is TGTGCCAGCAGCCAAGATCGTCCTAGCGGGACCCAAGAGACCCAGTACTTC. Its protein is CASSQDRPSGTQETQYF.

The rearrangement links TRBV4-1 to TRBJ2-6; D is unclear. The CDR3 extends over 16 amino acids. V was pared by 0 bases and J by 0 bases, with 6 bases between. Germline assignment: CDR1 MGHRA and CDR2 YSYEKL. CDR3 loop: CASSQDLASGANVLTF. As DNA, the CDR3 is TGCGCCAGCAGCCAAGATTTGGCCTCTGGGGCCAACGTCCTGACTTTC.